The source of this TCR beta chain is a study of radiation and T cells in renal cell carcinoma. This CDR3 has 16 amino acids. The trim removed 5 bases at V and 1 base at J, leaving 6 bases unmatched. CDR1 and CDR2 (germline): SGHAT, FQNNGV. TCRdb's table, derived via immunoSEQ multiplex PCR, lists solely in-frame clones and lacks some. The sample holds about 76,000 clones, nearly 90% seen once. Stated time point: blood 4 weeks post-SBRT, at nephrectomy. This sample's treatment: 15 Gy SBRT to primary tumor, nephrectomy 4 weeks later. The V and J genes are TRBV11-2 and TRBJ2-5; 11 positions match TRBD1. This clonotype originated in a woman in her seventies with renal cell carcinoma. The material sequenced was blood, taken from a patient whose treatment included radiotherapy and nephrectomy. The CDR3 here is CASSRRDRGFQETQYF. Written as DNA, the CDR3 is TGTGCCAGCAGCCGCCGGGACAGGGGGTTCCAAGAGACCCAGTACTTC.